What follows are 31 T cell receptor beta chains derived from one specimen sequenced in a study of T cell responses to AZD1222 COVID-19 vaccine. Sequenced by immunoSEQ multiplex PCR; TCRdb stores in-frame clones only, minus some. Of 95,000 to 150,000 clones in the sample, around 92% were seen once. Sample: peripheral blood, taken on day 0 of AZD1222 vaccination. The source is an adult in good health.

This chain joins TRBV30 and TRBJ2-7; tentative D call: TRBD1 (6 bases). The CDR3 extends over 17 amino acids. The V gene's germline CDR1 is GTSNPN and CDR2 SVGIG (reference sequence). V lost 2 bases and J lost 2, with 22 bases in between. The CDR3 region has the DNA TGTGCCTGGAGTTTCGTCGTAGCATCGGACAGCACCTACGAGCAGTACTTC. This translates into CAWSFVVASDSTYEQYF.

This clone showed up just once. The chain is built from TRBV28 and TRBJ1-5; possibly TRBD1 for D (6 bases). Per the germline V gene, CDR1 is MDHEN and CDR2 is SYDVKM. This CDR3 has 16 amino acids. V lost 7 bases and J 4 bases, leaving 20 bases between the germline ends. This CDR3 reads CASILAGGQGNQPQHF. The CDR3 DNA follows: TGTGCCAGCATCTTGGCCGGGGGGCAGGGAAATCAGCCCCAGCATTTT. Combining the CDR3 with reference TRBV28 and TRBJ1-5 gives the whole variable domain DVKVTQSSRYLVKRTGEKVFLECVQDMDHENMFWYRQDPGLGLRLIYFSYDVKMKEKGDIPEGYSVSREKKERFSLILESASTNQTSMYLCASILAGGQGNQPQHFGDGTRLSIL.

The chain has TRBV30 and TRBJ1-1, with 7 bases matching TRBD1. The CDR3 is 12 residues long. Germline CDR1 reads GTSNPN; CDR2 reads SVGIG (reference sequence). V gave up 8 bases and J gave up 12 bases; unmatched junction bases: 15. The CDR3 DNA follows: TGTGCCGGAGGACTGAGACAGGGTAAAACTTTCTTT. Translating gives CAGGLRQGKTFF.

This chain connects TRBV6-5 to TRBJ2-2; no clear D. The germline CDR1 and CDR2 sequences are MNHEY and SVGAGI. V lost 3 bases to trimming and J lost 4 bases, with 12 bases between them. The CDR3 is 15 residues long. The CDR3 nucleotides read TGTGCCAGCAGTTATCAACCCCTTGGCACCGGGGAGCTGTTTTTT. It encodes CASSYQPLGTGELFF.

V is TRBV5-5 and J is TRBJ2-6; the D is unclear. CDR1 is SGHKS, CDR2 YYEKEE, per germline (reference sequence). The V end lost 6 bases, the J end lost 0 bases, and 7 bases lay between the germline ends. This CDR3 is 14 amino acids long. CDR3 residues: CASTPNSGANVLTF. The CDR3 DNA follows: TGTGCCAGCACCCCCAACTCTGGGGCCAACGTCCTGACTTTC.

The J gene is TRBJ1-5, the V gene TRBV5-5, with D tentatively TRBD1 (5 bases). The V end was cut by 1 base, the J end by 5 bases, with 10 bases between. Germline lookup yields CDR1 SGHKS and CDR2 YYEKEE (reference sequence). This CDR3 spans 14 amino acids. CDR3 sequence (DNA): TGTGCCAGCAGCTTGAACTGGGGCCATCAGCCCCAGCATTTT. Protein product: CASSLNWGHQPQHF.

This chain joins TRBV10-3 and TRBJ1-2; the D is unclear. CDR1 and CDR2 (germline): ENHRY, SYGVKD. V was shortened by 7 bases and J by 4 bases, with 10 bases between the two germline ends. The CDR3 covers 12 residues. Written as DNA, the CDR3 is TGTGCCATCATGTCGCACGGCTATGGCTACACCTTC. It specifies CAIMSHGYGYTF.

Only one count was recorded for this clone. This chain links TRBV3-1 (or the pseudogene TRBV3-2) with TRBJ1-1; the match to TRBD1 covers 8 bases. Germline V lookup: CDR1 LGHDT, CDR2 YNNKEL (reference sequence). There are 14 residues in the CDR3. V shed 4 bases, J shed 8 bases, and the junction held 9 bases outside the gene matches. CDR3 nucleotide sequence: TGTGCCAGCAGCCGGAATTCCAGGGGGCGAGAAGCTTTCTTT. Translating gives CASSRNSRGREAFF.

The V call is TRBV4-1, the J call TRBJ2-1; 12 bases are a match to TRBD2. The CDR3 sequence is 15 residues long. V was pared by 2 bases and J by 7 bases, with 3 bases of the junction left unmatched. Germline CDR1 and CDR2: MGHRA and YSYEKL. This CDR3 reads CASSQLAGGTNEQFF. The CDR3 nucleotides are TGCGCCAGCAGCCAACTAGCGGGAGGGACGAATGAGCAGTTCTTC.

The chain carries TRBV6-5 and TRBJ2-1, with D hard to call. V dropped 10 bases and J dropped 8 bases, with 12 bases sitting between them. Per the germline V gene, CDR1 is MNHEY and CDR2 is SVGAGI. CDR3 length: 11 residues. In DNA form, the CDR3 reads TGTGCCATCTCTAAATGGGATGAGCAGTTCTTC. Translated, it gives CAISKWDEQFF.

This chain links TRBV5-6 with TRBJ1-1; perhaps TRBD1 as D (5 bases). Trimming shortened V by 6 bases and J by 2 bases, and 8 bases separated the two germline ends. Germline CDR1 is SGHDT and CDR2 is YYEEEE. This CDR3 is 12 amino acids long. The CDR3 DNA follows: TGTGCCAGCACCACAGGTAACACTGAAGCTTTCTTT. Encoded protein: CASTTGNTEAFF.

The V and J genes are TRBV30 and TRBJ1-2; a weak D match, TRBD1 (5 bases). The CDR3 runs 15 residues. V was trimmed by 0 bases and J by 7 bases, leaving 18 bases between them. Germline assignment: CDR1 GTSNPN and CDR2 SVGIG (reference sequence). CDR3 DNA: TGTGCCTGGAGTGTGGGTAGGGCTGGGGCTAGTGGCTACACCTTC. This encodes CAWSVGRAGASGYTF.

This clone was observed a few times. The chain carries TRBV3-1 (or the pseudogene TRBV3-2) and TRBJ2-7; D gene uncertain. CDR1 and CDR2 from the germline V gene are LGHDT and YNNKEL (reference sequence). The CDR3 extends over 13 amino acids. The ends were cut back, 4 bases at V and 9 bases at J, with 16 bases in the middle. The DNA of the CDR3 is TGTGCCAGCAGCCTAGGGCCTGGAAGTAGGCAGTACTTC. As protein: CASSLGPGSRQYF.

The rearrangement uses TRBV21-1 and TRBJ2-1; the D call of TRBD2 is as the table states it, not checked on the DNA. TRBV21-1 is a listed pseudogene. The CDR3 sequence is 17 residues long. The CDR3 DNA reads TGTGCCAGCAGCAAAGGTCTAGCGGGAGGGCGCGACAATGAGCAGTTCTTC. Protein product: CASSKGLAGGRDNEQFF.

J is TRBJ2-1 and V is TRBV6-5, with TRBD2 as a possible D gene (6 bases). V dropped 6 bases and J dropped 8 bases, with 14 bases sitting between them. Looked up from germline, CDR1 is MNHEY and CDR2 is SVGAGI. The CDR3 extends over 13 amino acids. The CDR3 nucleotides read TGTGCCAGCAGGGGCAGCGCTAGCGATGAGCAGTTCTTC. The encoded protein is CASRGSASDEQFF.

Details on this clone: Relative to the germline gene, one junction end is altered; a read error may explain this. The chain couples TRBV18 to TRBJ2-7; 7 positions agree with TRBD1. Germline V gene lookup returns CDR1 KGHSH and CDR2 LQKENI. There are 14 residues in the CDR3. This chain's CDR3 is CASSPQGTDYEQYF. The CDR3 DNA is TGTGCCAGCTCCCCACAGGGGACCGACTACGAGCAGTACTTC.

This clone appeared a single time. This chain links TRBV11-2 with TRBJ1-4; no reliable D call. The CDR3 is 16 residues long. Per germline, CDR1 SGHAT and CDR2 FQNNGV. The V gene lost 0 bases and the J gene lost 0 bases, with 8 bases spanning the gap. CDR3 nucleotides: TGTGCCAGCAGCTTAGAGATCTTTGCAACTAATGAAAAACTGTTTTTT. Amino acids: CASSLEIFATNEKLFF.

The chain is built from TRBV11-2 and TRBJ1-2; D gene uncertain. Germline loops: CDR1 SGHAT, CDR2 FQNNGV. The length of the CDR3 is 15 residues. V lost 3 bases to trimming and J lost 5 bases, with 16 bases between them. The CDR3 nucleotides are TGTGCCAGCAGCTTTGACGCCAGTCTTTGGTATGGCTACACCTTC. Its protein product is CASSFDASLWYGYTF. Full variable domain (rest looked up from reference TRBV11-2 and TRBJ1-2): EAGVAQSPRYKIIEKRQSVAFWCNPISGHATLYWYQQILGQGPKLLIQFQNNGVVDDSQLPKDRFSAERLKGVDSTLKIQPAKLEDSAVYLCASSFDASLWYGYTFGSGTRLTVV.

This chain uses TRBV11-2 with TRBJ2-1, with unresolved D. The length of the CDR3 is 14 residues. V dropped 3 bases and J dropped 6 bases, with 12 bases sitting between them. The germline V gene has CDR1 SGHAT and CDR2 FQNNGV. CDR3 coding DNA: TGTGCCAGCAGCTTTGCCTCAGGATCCAATGAGCAGTTCTTC. It codes for CASSFASGSNEQFF.

The rearrangement uses TRBV2 and TRBJ2-7; D unclear. Germline values: CDR1 SNHLY, CDR2 FYNNEI. The ends were cut back, 1 base at V and 4 bases at J, with 8 bases in the middle. The CDR3 consists of 13 residues. The CDR3 DNA reads TGTGCCAGCAGTGAAGGTTACGGTTACGAGCAGTACTTC. This gives the protein CASSEGYGYEQYF.

CDR3: CASSHGGDYSYEQYF. Here the CDR3 DNA reads TGTGCCAGCAGCCACGGAGGGGACTACTCCTACGAGCAGTACTTC. The genes are TRBV3-1 (or the pseudogene TRBV3-2) and TRBJ2-7, with 7 bases aligning to TRBD2. Germline lookup yields CDR1 LGHDT and CDR2 YNNKEL (reference sequence). Unmatched junction bases numbered 5, after V lost 3 bases and J lost 0 bases. This CDR3 is built from 15 residues.

V is TRBV18 and J is TRBJ2-7; tentative D call: TRBD1 (5 bases). Trimming pared 5 bases from V and 5 bases from J, leaving 16 bases between. This CDR3 contains 14 residues. Germline-derived CDR1 and CDR2 are KGHSH and LQKENI. CDR3 nucleotide sequence: TGTGCCAGCTCATTACAAACAGGCAACGACGAGCAGTACTTC. This codes for CASSLQTGNDEQYF.

The chain employs TRBV5-1 and TRBJ2-3, with D perhaps TRBD2 (6 bases). The germline CDR1 and CDR2 sequences are SGHRS and YFSETQ. The V end lost 0 bases, the J end lost 0 bases, and 8 bases lay between the germline ends. CDR3 length: 15 amino acids. In nucleotides, the CDR3 is TGCGCCAGCAGCTTGGGCGGGACTAGCACAGATACGCAGTATTTT. Translation: CASSLGGTSTDTQYF.

The CDR3 region is CASSSPGRVDSPLHF. For the CDR3, the DNA is TGTGCCAGCAGTTCCCCGGGACGGGTCGATTCACCCCTCCACTTT. The V call is TRBV28, the J call TRBJ1-6; maybe TRBD1 (5 bases). This CDR3 is 15 amino acids long. Trimming pared 4 bases from V and 8 bases from J, leaving 15 bases between. Germline CDR1 reads MDHEN; CDR2 reads SYDVKM. The variable domain in full, with the rest retrieved from reference TRBV28 and TRBJ1-6, is DVKVTQSSRYLVKRTGEKVFLECVQDMDHENMFWYRQDPGLGLRLIYFSYDVKMKEKGDIPEGYSVSREKKERFSLILESASTNQTSMYLCASSSPGRVDSPLHFGNGTRLTVT.

The V gene is TRBV18, the J gene TRBJ2-3; 12 bases agree with TRBD1. Germline values: CDR1 KGHSH, CDR2 LQKENI. The CDR3 consists of 15 residues. The J segment lost 4 bases and the V segment lost 3 bases, leaving 2 bases of the junction unmatched. The CDR3 is CASSPGTGGPDTQYF. DNA of the CDR3: TGTGCCAGCTCACCGGGGACAGGGGGCCCAGATACGCAGTATTTT.

The chain is built from TRBV24-1 and TRBJ2-3, with 9 bases aligning to TRBD1. CDR3 length equals 15 residues. The trim removed 4 bases at V and 2 bases at J, leaving 3 bases unmatched. CDR1 is KGHDR, CDR2 SFDVKD, per germline. In DNA, the CDR3 is TGTGCCACCAGTGACGGGACAGGGACCACAGATACGCAGTATTTT. This encodes CATSDGTGTTDTQYF.

This clone was seen a single time. The V gene is TRBV7-3, the J gene TRBJ2-7, with D possibly being TRBD1 or TRBD2 (5 bases each). V was clipped by 3 bases and J by 0 bases, with 12 bases between them. Germline CDR1 is SGHTA and CDR2 is FQGTGA. The CDR3 has 15 residues. In DNA, the CDR3 is TGTGCCAGCAGCTTCGGTGCCGGGGCCTCCTACGAGCAGTACTTC. This encodes CASSFGAGASYEQYF.

J is TRBJ1-3 and V is TRBV28; D call uncertain. V lost 3 bases and J lost 5, with 14 bases in between. The germline CDR1 and CDR2 sequences are MDHEN and SYDVKM. The CDR3 sequence is 15 residues long. The CDR3 is CASSFSGSLRNTIYF. The CDR3, as DNA: TGTGCCAGCAGTTTCTCGGGGTCCCTCCGAAACACCATATATTTT.

This clone has more than one count but fewer than ten. The chain uses TRBV5-1 and TRBJ2-2, with D maybe TRBD2 (6 bases). The CDR3 spans 13 residues. Trimming shortened V by 4 bases and J by 4 bases, and 8 bases separated the two germline ends. Germline V gives CDR1 SGHRS, CDR2 YFSETQ. In nucleotides, the CDR3 is TGCGCCAGCAGCGGAGGGGTCACCGGGGAGCTGTTTTTT. This sequence encodes CASSGGVTGELFF.

The chain recombines TRBV28 with TRBJ1-4; D possibly corresponds to TRBD1 (5 bases). V lost 6 bases, J lost 8 bases, and 16 bases lay in between. The CDR3 extends over 14 amino acids. The germline V gene encodes CDR1 MDHEN and CDR2 SYDVKM. The CDR3 sequence: CASRSFGGREKLFF. The CDR3, as DNA: TGTGCCAGCAGGTCGTTCGGGGGACGGGAAAAACTGTTTTTT.

The chain combines TRBV28 with TRBJ2-7; the match to TRBD1 covers 7 bases. V was pared by 6 bases and J by 3 bases, with 8 bases of the junction left unmatched. This CDR3 region has 14 residues. CDR1 and CDR2 (germline): MDHEN, SYDVKM. In DNA form, the CDR3 reads TGTGCCAGCAGGATACAGGGGAATCTCTACGAGCAGTACTTC. Translation: CASRIQGNLYEQYF.